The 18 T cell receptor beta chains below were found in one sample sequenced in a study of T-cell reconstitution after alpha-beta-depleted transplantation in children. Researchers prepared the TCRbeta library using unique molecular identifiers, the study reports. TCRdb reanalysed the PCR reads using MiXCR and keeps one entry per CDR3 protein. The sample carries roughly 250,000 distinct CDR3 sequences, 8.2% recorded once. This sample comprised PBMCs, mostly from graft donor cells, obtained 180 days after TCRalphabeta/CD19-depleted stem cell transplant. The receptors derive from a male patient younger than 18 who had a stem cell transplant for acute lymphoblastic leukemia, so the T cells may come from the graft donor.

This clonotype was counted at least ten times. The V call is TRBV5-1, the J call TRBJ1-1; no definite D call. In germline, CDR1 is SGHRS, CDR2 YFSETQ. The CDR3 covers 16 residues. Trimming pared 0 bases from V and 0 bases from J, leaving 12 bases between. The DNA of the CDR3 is TGCGCCAGCAGCTTGGGACCCAAAAGGATGAACACTGAAGCTTTCTTT. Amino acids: CASSLGPKRMNTEAFF.

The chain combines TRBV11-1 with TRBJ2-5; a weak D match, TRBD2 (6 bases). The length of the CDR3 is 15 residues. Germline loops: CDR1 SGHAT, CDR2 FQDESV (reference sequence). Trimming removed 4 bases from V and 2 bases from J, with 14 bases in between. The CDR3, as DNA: TGTGCCAGCAGCTCGTCGGGAGCCCCACAAGAGACCCAGTACTTC. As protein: CASSSSGAPQETQYF. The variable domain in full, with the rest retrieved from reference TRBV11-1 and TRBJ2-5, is EAEVAQSPRYKITEKSQAVAFWCDPISGHATLYWYRQILGQGPELLVQFQDESVVDDSQLPKDRFSAERLKGVDSTLKIQPAELGDSAMYLCASSSSGAPQETQYFGPGTRLLVL.

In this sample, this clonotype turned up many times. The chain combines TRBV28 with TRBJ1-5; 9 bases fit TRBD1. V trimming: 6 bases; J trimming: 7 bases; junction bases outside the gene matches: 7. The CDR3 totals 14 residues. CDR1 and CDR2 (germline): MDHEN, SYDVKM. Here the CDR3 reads CASSPGTGIQPQHF. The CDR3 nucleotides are TGTGCCAGCAGCCCAGGGACAGGGATCCAGCCCCAGCATTTT.

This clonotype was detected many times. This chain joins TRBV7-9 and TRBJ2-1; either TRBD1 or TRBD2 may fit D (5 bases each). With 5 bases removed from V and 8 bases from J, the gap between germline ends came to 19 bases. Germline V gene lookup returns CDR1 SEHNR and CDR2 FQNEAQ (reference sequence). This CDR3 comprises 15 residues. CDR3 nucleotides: TGTGCCAGCAGCCCCCCGGGACCAGCACCGGATGAGCAGTTCTTC. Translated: CASSPPGPAPDEQFF.

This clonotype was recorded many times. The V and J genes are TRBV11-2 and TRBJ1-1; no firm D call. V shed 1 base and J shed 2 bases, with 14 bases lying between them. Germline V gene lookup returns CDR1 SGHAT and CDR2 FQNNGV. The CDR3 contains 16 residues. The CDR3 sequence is CASSLVALGRNTEAFF. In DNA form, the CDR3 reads TGTGCCAGCAGCTTAGTGGCTCTGGGCCGAAACACTGAAGCTTTCTTT.

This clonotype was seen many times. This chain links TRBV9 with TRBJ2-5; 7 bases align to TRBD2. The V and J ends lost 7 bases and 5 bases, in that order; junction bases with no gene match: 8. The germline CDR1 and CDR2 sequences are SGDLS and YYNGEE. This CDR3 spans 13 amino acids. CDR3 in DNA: TGTGCCAGCGCCCGCGGGGGAGTCGAGACCCAGTACTTC. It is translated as CASARGGVETQYF.

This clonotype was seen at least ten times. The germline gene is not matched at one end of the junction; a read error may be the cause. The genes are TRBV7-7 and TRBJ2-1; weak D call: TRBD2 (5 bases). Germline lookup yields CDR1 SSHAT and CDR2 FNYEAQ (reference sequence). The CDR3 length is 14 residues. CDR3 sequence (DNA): TGTGCTAGCAGCCCCCTTCGGGGAAACAATGAGCAGTTCTTC. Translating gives CASSPLRGNNEQFF.

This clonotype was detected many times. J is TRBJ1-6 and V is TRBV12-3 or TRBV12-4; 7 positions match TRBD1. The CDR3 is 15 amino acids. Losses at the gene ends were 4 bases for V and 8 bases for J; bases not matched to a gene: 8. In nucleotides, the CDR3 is TGTGCCAGCAGTTCTACCGGGACAGTGGATTCACCCCTCCACTTT. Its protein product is CASSSTGTVDSPLHF.

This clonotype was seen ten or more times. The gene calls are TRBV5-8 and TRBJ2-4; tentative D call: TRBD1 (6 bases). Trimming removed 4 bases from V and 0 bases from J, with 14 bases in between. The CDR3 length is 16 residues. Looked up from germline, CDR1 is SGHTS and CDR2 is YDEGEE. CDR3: CASSLQGRLAKNIQYF. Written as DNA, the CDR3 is TGTGCCAGCAGCCTGCAGGGGCGGCTAGCCAAAAACATTCAGTACTTC.

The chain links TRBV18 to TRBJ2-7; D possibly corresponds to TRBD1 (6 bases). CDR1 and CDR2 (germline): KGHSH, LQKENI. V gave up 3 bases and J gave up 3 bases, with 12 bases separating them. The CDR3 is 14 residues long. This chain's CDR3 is CASSPTGQYYEQYF. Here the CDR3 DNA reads TGTGCCAGCTCACCGACCGGACAGTACTACGAGCAGTACTTC.

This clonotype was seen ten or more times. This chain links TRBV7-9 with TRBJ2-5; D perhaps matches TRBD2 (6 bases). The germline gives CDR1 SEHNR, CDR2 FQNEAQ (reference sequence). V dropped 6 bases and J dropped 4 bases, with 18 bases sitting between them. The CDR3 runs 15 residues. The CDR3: CASSTRDFQAETQYF. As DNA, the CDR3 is TGTGCCAGCAGTACCCGGGACTTCCAAGCAGAGACCCAGTACTTC. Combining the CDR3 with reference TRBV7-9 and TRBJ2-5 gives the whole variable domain DTGVSQNPRHKITKRGQNVTFRCDPISEHNRLYWYRQTLGQGPEFLTYFQNEAQLEKSRLLSDRFSAERPKGSFSTLEIQRTEQGDSAMYLCASSTRDFQAETQYFGPGTRLLVL.

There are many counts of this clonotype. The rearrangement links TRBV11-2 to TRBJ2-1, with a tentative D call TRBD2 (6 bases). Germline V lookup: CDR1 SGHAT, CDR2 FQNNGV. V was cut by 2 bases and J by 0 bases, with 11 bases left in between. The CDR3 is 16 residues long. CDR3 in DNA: TGTGCCAGCAGCTTATGGGAGGCTAGCTCCTACAATGAGCAGTTCTTC. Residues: CASSLWEASSYNEQFF.

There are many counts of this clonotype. In DNA, the CDR3 is TGTGCCAGCAGCTTAGCTGGCGGGGGGCAAGAGACCCAGTACTTC. Residues: CASSLAGGGQETQYF. The chain is built from TRBV11-2 and TRBJ2-5; 8 bases are a match to TRBD2. Germline V gene lookup returns CDR1 SGHAT and CDR2 FQNNGV. J lost 2 bases, V lost 1 base, and 3 bases had no gene match. The CDR3 has 15 amino acids.

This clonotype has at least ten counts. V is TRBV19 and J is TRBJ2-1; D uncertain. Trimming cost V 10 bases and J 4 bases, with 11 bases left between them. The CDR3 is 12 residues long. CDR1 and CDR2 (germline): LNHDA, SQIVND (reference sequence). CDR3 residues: CATRADYNEQFF. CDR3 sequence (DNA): TGTGCCACTCGGGCAGATTACAATGAGCAGTTCTTC.

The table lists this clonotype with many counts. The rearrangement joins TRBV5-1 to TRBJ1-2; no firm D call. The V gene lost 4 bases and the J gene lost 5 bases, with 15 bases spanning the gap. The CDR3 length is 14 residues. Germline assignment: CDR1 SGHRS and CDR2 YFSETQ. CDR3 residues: CASSPDRGSYGYTF. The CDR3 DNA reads TGCGCCAGCAGCCCCGACCGAGGGAGTTATGGCTACACCTTC.

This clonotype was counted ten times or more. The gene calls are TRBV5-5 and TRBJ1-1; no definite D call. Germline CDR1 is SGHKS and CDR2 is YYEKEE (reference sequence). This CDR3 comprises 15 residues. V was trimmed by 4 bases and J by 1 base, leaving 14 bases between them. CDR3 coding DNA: TGTGCCAGCAGCCTCGCATTCGGATCGAACACTGAAGCTTTCTTT. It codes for CASSLAFGSNTEAFF. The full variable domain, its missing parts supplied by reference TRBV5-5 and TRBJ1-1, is DAGVTQSPTHLIKTRGQQVTLRCSPISGHKSVSWYQQVLGQGPQFIFQYYEKEERGRGNFPDRFSARQFPNYSSELNVNALLLGDSALYLCASSLAFGSNTEAFFGQGTRLTVV.

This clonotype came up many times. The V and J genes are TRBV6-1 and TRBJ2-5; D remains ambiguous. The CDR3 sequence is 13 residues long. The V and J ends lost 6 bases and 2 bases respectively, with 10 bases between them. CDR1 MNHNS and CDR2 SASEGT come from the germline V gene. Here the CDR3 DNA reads TGTGCCAGCAGGAAGGGCGTACAAGAGACCCAGTACTTC. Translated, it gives CASRKGVQETQYF.

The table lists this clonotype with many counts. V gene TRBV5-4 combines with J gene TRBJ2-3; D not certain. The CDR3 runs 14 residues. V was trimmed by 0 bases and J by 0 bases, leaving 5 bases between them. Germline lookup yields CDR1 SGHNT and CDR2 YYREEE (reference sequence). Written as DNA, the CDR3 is TGTGCCAGCAGCTTGGAAGTTAGCACAGATACGCAGTATTTT. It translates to CASSLEVSTDTQYF.